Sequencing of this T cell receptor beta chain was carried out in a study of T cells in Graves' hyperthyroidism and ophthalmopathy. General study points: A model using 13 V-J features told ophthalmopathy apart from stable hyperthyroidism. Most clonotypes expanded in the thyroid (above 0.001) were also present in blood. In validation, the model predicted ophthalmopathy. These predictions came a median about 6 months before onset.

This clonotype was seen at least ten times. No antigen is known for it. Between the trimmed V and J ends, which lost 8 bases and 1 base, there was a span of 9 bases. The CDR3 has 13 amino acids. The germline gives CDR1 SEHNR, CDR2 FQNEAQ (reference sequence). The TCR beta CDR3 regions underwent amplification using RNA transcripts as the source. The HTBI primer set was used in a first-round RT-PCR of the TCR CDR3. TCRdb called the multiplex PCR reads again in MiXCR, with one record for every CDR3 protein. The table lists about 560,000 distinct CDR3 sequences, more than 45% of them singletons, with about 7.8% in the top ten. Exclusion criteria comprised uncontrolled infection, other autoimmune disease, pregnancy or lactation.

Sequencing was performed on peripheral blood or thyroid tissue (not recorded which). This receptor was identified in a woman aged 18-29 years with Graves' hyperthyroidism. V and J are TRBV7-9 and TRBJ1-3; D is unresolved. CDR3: CASGQASGNTIYF. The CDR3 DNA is TGTGCCAGCGGTCAGGCGTCTGGAAACACCATATATTTT.